This T cell receptor (beta chain) emerged from a study of blood T cell repertoires in COVID-19. Study processing details: Quantification of nucleated cells was approximated via reference gene primer amplification. Profiled with immunoSEQ multiplex PCR; TCRdb holds only in-frame clones, not every one. V and J calls and clone size are as listed in that table; D and trimming were resolved from the DNA. Found here are tens of thousands of clones, around four fifths of them singletons; the top ten hold roughly 5.7%. V was cut by 8 bases and J by 4 bases, with 15 bases left in between. CDR1 and CDR2 from the germline V gene are SNHLY and FYNNEI. The CDR3 has 14 residues.

The receptor was derived from a man aged 45-60 years with active COVID-19. The sample was peripheral blood. The J gene is TRBJ1-3, the V gene TRBV2; tentatively, D is TRBD1 (6 bases). CDR3 amino acids: CASDRSGPGNTIYF. The CDR3 DNA reads as TGTGCCAGCGACAGGTCAGGTCCGGGAAACACCATATATTTT.